This TCR beta chain is from a study of blood T cell repertoires in COVID-19. About the study: From the United States, Italy and Spain came samples of acute and convalescent COVID-19. From T cells, B-cell-depleted T cells, or PBMCs came the material, which was cDNA or gDNA.

Clones were read by immunoSEQ multiplex PCR, and TCRdb kept only the in-frame ones, dropping some. The data hold about 400,000 clones, with about nine tenths observed a single time. CDR1 SEHNR and CDR2 FQNEAQ come from the germline V gene (reference sequence). The CDR3 totals 14 residues. Trimming shortened V by 1 base and J by 3 bases, and 9 bases separated the two germline ends. This clonotype was obtained from a woman aged 25 to 39 with active or convalescent COVID-19. The rearrangement uses TRBV7-9 and TRBJ1-2; D gene ambiguous. The sequencing input was peripheral blood. DNA of the CDR3: TGTGCCAGCAGCTTAGACGGAGTGTACTATGGCTACACCTTC. Its translation: CASSLDGVYYGYTF.